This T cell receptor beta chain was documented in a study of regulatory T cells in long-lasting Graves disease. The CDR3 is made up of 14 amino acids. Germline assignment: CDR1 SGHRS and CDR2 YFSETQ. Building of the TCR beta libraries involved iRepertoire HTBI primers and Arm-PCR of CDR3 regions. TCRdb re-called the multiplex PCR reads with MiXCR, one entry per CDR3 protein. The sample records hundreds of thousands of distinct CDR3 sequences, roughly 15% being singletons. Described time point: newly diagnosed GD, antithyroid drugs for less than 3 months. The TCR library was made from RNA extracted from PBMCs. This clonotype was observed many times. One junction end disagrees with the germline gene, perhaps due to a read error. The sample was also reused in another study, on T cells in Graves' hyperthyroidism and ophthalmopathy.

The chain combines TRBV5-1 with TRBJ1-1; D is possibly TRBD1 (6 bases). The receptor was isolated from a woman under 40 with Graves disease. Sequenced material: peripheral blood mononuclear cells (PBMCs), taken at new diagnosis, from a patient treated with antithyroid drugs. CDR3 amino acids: CASSSTGGRTEAFF. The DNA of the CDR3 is TGTGCCAGCAGCTCCACGGGGGGCCGGACTGAAGCTTTCTTT.